The next 29 T cell receptor beta chains were all read from a single sample in a study of read filtering for tumor transcriptome and immune sequencing (dated by TCRdb to between 2020 and 2021). TCRdb lists the instrument as Illumina HiSeq 4000. Starting from roughly 0.4 ug RNA, TCR libraries were constructed with the Immunoverse kit using molecular barcoded adaptors that cover the alpha/delta and beta/gamma chains. TCRdb ran its own pipeline on the public reads, namely fastp trimming at Q25 and MiXCR clone calling, and kept in-frame beta chains. Rows merge per CDR3 protein into single entries with the most common DNA and genes. Recorded for this sample are about 22,000 distinct CDR3 sequences; approximately 15% of them occurred a single time. The biggest ten clones account for 65% to 75% of the sample. Sequences were obtained from a population of CD138-negative cells sorted from bone marrow. The cell subset or site label on this specimen signifies: bone marrow mononuclear cells depleted of CD138+ plasma/myeloma cells by negative magnetic selection. The receptors shown here come from a donor at least 40 years old with multiple myeloma.

Of note for this clonotype: Given the absence of the conserved phenylalanine or tryptophan at the CDR3 end, a read error is likely. This chain links TRBV20-1 with TRBJ2-7; the D call may be TRBD1 or TRBD2 (5 bases each). The V end was cut by 0 bases, the J end by 2 bases, with 17 bases between. CDR1 is DFQATT and CDR2 is SNEGSKA in the germline V gene (reference sequence). This CDR3 is built from 16 residues. CDR3 sequence (DNA): TGCAGTGCTAGAGAGGGAATGCCAGCGGACACCTACGAGCAGTACCTC. It yields the protein CSAREGMPADTYEQYL.

Many counts were recorded for this clonotype. The chain recombines TRBV19 with TRBJ2-1, with a weak D call TRBD2 (6 bases). This CDR3 spans 15 amino acids. Germline lookup yields CDR1 LNHDA and CDR2 SQIVND (reference sequence). Between the trimmed V and J ends, which lost 3 bases and 5 bases, there was a span of 14 bases. The CDR3 sequence: CASSIQAGTDNEQFF. The CDR3 DNA reads as TGTGCCAGTAGTATCCAAGCCGGGACTGACAATGAGCAGTTCTTC.

This clonotype was detected ten times or more. The chain has TRBV2 and TRBJ2-5, with D unresolved. Per germline, CDR1 SNHLY and CDR2 FYNNEI. CDR3 length: 10 amino acids. The V and J ends lost 6 bases and 2 bases respectively, with 1 base between them. The CDR3 here is CASRQETQYF. The CDR3 nucleotides read TGTGCCAGCAGACAAGAGACCCAGTACTTC. Full variable domain (rest looked up from reference TRBV2 and TRBJ2-5): EPEVTQTPSHQVTQMGQEVILRCVPISNHLYFYWYRQILGQKVEFLVSFYNNEISEKSEIFDDQFSVERPDGSNFTLKIRSTKLEDSAMYFCASRQETQYFGPGTRLLVL.

The chain uses TRBV28 and TRBJ2-1; 10 bases are a match to TRBD2. Trimming took 6 bases from V and 0 from J; bases not matched to a gene: 11. The CDR3 runs 18 residues. The germline CDR1 and CDR2 sequences are MDHEN and SYDVKM. The CDR3 DNA reads TGTGCCAGCAGCCCTAGCGGGAGCGCTATTGGCTCCTACAATGAGCAGTTCTTC. This encodes CASSPSGSAIGSYNEQFF.

In its sample, this clonotype was seen many times. The chain carries TRBV5-6 and TRBJ2-2; D might be TRBD1 (5 bases). The CDR3 totals 15 residues. The germline CDR1 and CDR2 sequences are SGHDT and YYEEEE. V was pared by 2 bases and J by 4 bases, with 12 bases between. The DNA for the CDR3 is TGTGCCAGCAGCTTAATAGGACAAACCACCGGGGAGCTGTTTTTT. It yields the protein CASSLIGQTTGELFF.

Comment on this clonotype: This is likely a read error, given that the CDR3 carries no conserved phenylalanine or tryptophan at its end. The V and J genes are TRBV4-2 and TRBJ2-7; maybe TRBD2 (6 bases). Per the germline V gene, CDR1 is LGHNA and CDR2 is YNFKEQ. Trimming took 1 base from V and 3 from J, leaving 22 bases between them. CDR3 size: 18 residues. The DNA for the CDR3 is TGTGCCAGCAGCCAAGGAGGTTTTAGCGGAAGAGAGGGCTACGAGCAGTACTCC. Residues: CASSQGGFSGREGYEQYS.

This clonotype was detected only a few times. A much larger clone lies one base from this, so it may be a read error. The rearrangement uses TRBV7-6 and TRBJ2-2; a weak D match, TRBD1 (5 bases). This CDR3 spans 16 amino acids. Looked up from germline, CDR1 is SGHVS and CDR2 is FNYEAQ. Trimming pared 1 base from V and 4 bases from J, leaving 13 bases between. Here the CDR3 reads CASSLVGQGSTGELFF. The CDR3 coding sequence is TGTGCCAGCAGCTTAGTCGGCCAGGGCAGCACCGGGGAGCTGTTTTTT.

A remark on this clonotype: This may be a read error: a much more frequent sequence differs by one nucleotide. The CDR3: CSSSSGLAGSSYNEQFF. For the CDR3, the DNA is TGTTCCAGCAGCTCAGGACTAGCGGGAAGCTCCTACAATGAGCAGTTCTTC. The J gene is TRBJ2-1, the V gene TRBV7-9, with TRBD2 identical over 12 bases. The germline V gene has CDR1 SEHNR and CDR2 FQNEAQ (reference sequence). The CDR3 length is 17 residues.

This clonotype was counted many times. V gene TRBV29-1 combines with J gene TRBJ2-1; no firm D call. CDR1 and CDR2 (germline): SQVTM, ANQGSEA. CDR3 length equals 13 residues. V gave up 1 base and J gave up 6 bases, with 10 bases separating them. This chain's CDR3 is CSVEGEQSNEQFF. Here the CDR3 DNA reads TGCAGCGTTGAAGGGGAACAGAGCAATGAGCAGTTCTTC.

This clonotype was counted only a few times. The rearrangement uses TRBV7-2 and TRBJ1-2, with D maybe TRBD1 (6 bases). V was pared by 6 bases and J by 3 bases, with 11 bases between. Germline V gives CDR1 SGHTA, CDR2 FQGNSA. The CDR3 runs 13 residues. The CDR3 protein is CASSQDSYYGYTF. The CDR3 DNA follows: TGTGCCAGCAGTCAGGACAGCTACTATGGCTACACCTTC.

This clonotype was seen ten or more times. This chain connects TRBV20-1 to TRBJ2-1; D not certain. Germline lookup yields CDR1 DFQATT and CDR2 SNEGSKA (reference sequence). V lost 0 bases, J lost 0 bases, and 9 bases lay in between. There are 15 residues in the CDR3. CDR3 amino acids: CSARDPLSSYNEQFF. Here the CDR3 DNA reads TGCAGTGCTAGAGATCCACTGTCCTCCTACAATGAGCAGTTCTTC.

There are many counts of this clonotype. The chain is built from TRBV19 and TRBJ2-3; 14 bases are a match to TRBD2. The CDR3 runs 17 residues. V shed 6 bases, J shed 5 bases, and the junction held 10 bases outside the gene matches. CDR1 is LNHDA, CDR2 SQIVND, per germline (reference sequence). The CDR3 sequence: CASSDPGLAGAKDTQYF. The CDR3 DNA sequence: TGTGCCAGTAGCGATCCGGGACTAGCGGGAGCTAAAGATACGCAGTATTTT.

In the case of this clonotype: This could be a read error, since a much larger clone is one nucleotide away. The V call is TRBV7-9, the J call TRBJ1-5; 11 bases line up with TRBD1. CDR1 and CDR2 from the germline V gene are SEHNR and FQNEAQ (reference sequence). The CDR3 extends over 16 amino acids. CDR3: CASGLGTGGMYQPQHF. The CDR3 DNA follows: TGTGCCAGCGGCTTAGGGACAGGGGGGATGTATCAGCCCCAGCATTTT.

Many counts were recorded for this clonotype. The chain couples TRBV5-1 to TRBJ1-1, with D unclear. The CDR3 consists of 14 residues. Germline CDR1 and CDR2: SGHRS and YFSETQ. V was shortened by 4 bases and J by 0 bases, with 10 bases between the two germline ends. The CDR3 nucleotides are TGCGCCAGCAGCCTGGACGGGATGAACACTGAAGCTTTCTTT. It translates to CASSLDGMNTEAFF.

J is TRBJ2-1 and V is TRBV20-1; 7 bases agree with TRBD2. Germline trimming cut 6 bases from V and 3 bases from J; bases unmatched to any gene: 8. CDR1 and CDR2 (germline): DFQATT, SNEGSKA (reference sequence). The CDR3 totals 14 residues. The CDR3 region is CSALRSSGYNEQFF. CDR3 nucleotide sequence: TGCAGTGCCCTTAGGTCTAGCGGCTACAATGAGCAGTTCTTC.

This clonotype has at least ten counts. The genes are TRBV20-1 and TRBJ2-1, with TRBD2 identical over 8 bases. The V and J ends lost 0 bases and 1 base, in that order; junction bases with no gene match: 8. The CDR3 runs to 17 residues. From germline, CDR1 is DFQATT and CDR2 SNEGSKA (reference sequence). CDR3 amino acids: CSARDDSGGRSYNEQFF. In DNA form, the CDR3 reads TGCAGTGCTAGAGATGACAGCGGGGGCCGATCCTACAATGAGCAGTTCTTC.

This clonotype was detected many times. The V and J genes are TRBV3-1 and TRBJ2-2, with a possible D match to TRBD2 (6 bases). Germline CDR1 and CDR2: LGHDT and YNNKEL (reference sequence). V was cut by 1 base and J by 3 bases, with 9 bases left in between. The CDR3 is 15 amino acids. CDR3 in DNA: TGTGCCAGCAGCCAAGTGCTAGCGCACACCGGGGAGCTGTTTTTT. Protein sequence: CASSQVLAHTGELFF.

This clonotype was detected only a few times. The chain links TRBV5-6 to TRBJ2-2; D gene ambiguous. Trimming shortened V by 3 bases and J by 1 base, and 13 bases separated the two germline ends. The CDR3 runs 16 residues. Germline lookup yields CDR1 SGHDT and CDR2 YYEEEE. Here the CDR3 DNA reads TGTGCCAGCAGCTACCGGGCAGCTGGGAACACCGGGGAGCTGTTTTTT. Amino acids: CASSYRAAGNTGELFF.

As concerns this clonotype: The conserved phenylalanine or tryptophan is not found at the CDR3 terminus, so this likely reflects a read error. The chain has TRBV28 and TRBJ1-6, with TRBD1 as a possible D gene (5 bases). Germline CDR1 is MDHEN and CDR2 is SYDVKM. CDR3 length: 16 amino acids. Trimming removed 8 bases from V and 12 bases from J, with 26 bases in between. CDR3 region: CASHPGAGMLGLPLHL. CDR3 nucleotide sequence: TGTGCCAGCCACCCCGGGGCCGGCATGCTAGGCTTACCCCTCCACTTA.

This rearrangement joins TRBV10-3 to TRBJ2-3; TRBD2 might be the D (6 bases). Germline CDR1 and CDR2: ENHRY and SYGVKD. V was trimmed by 8 bases and J by 1 base, leaving 16 bases between them. The CDR3 covers 15 residues. The CDR3 region is CAIGGSGSGTDTQYF. For the CDR3, the DNA is TGTGCCATCGGGGGGTCAGGGTCAGGCACAGATACGCAGTATTTT.

This clonotype was seen more than once but under ten times. This sequence joins TRBV29-1 and TRBJ2-4; TRBD1 aligns across 7 bases. The CDR3 loop spans 15 amino acids. V gave up 0 bases and J gave up 1 base; unmatched junction bases: 3. Germline assignment: CDR1 SQVTM and CDR2 ANQGSEA. This CDR3 is CSVEEGQIAKNIQYF. The CDR3 bases are TGCAGCGTTGAAGAGGGACAGATCGCCAAAAACATTCAGTACTTC.

Only a few counts were recorded for this clonotype. The V and J genes are TRBV11-2 and TRBJ2-7; D gene ambiguous. This CDR3 has 15 residues. Per the germline V gene, CDR1 is SGHAT and CDR2 is FQNNGV. Trimming took 1 base from V and 1 from J, leaving 11 bases between them. The DNA for the CDR3 is TGTGCCAGCAGCTTAGGCGACCAAGGATCCTACGAGCAGTACTTC. Its protein product is CASSLGDQGSYEQYF. The full variable domain, in which reference TRBV11-2 and TRBJ2-7 provide the parts outside the CDR3, is EAGVAQSPRYKIIEKRQSVAFWCNPISGHATLYWYQQILGQGPKLLIQFQNNGVVDDSQLPKDRFSAERLKGVDSTLKIQPAKLEDSAVYLCASSLGDQGSYEQYFGPGTRLTVT.

In this sample, this clonotype turned up many times. The rearrangement joins TRBV2 to TRBJ2-7; TRBD1 aligns across 9 bases. V was pared by 6 bases and J by 6 bases, with 6 bases of the junction left unmatched. Looked up from germline, CDR1 is SNHLY and CDR2 is FYNNEI. The length of the CDR3 is 13 residues. The DNA for the CDR3 is TGTGCCAGCAGAGTTGACAGGGGGTCCGAGCAGTACTTC. This codes for CASRVDRGSEQYF.

This clonotype has a count of ten or more. The chain combines TRBV20-1 with TRBJ2-5; tentatively, D is TRBD1 (5 bases). The germline V and J ends were trimmed by 6 bases and 1 base, with 12 bases remaining between them. Germline-derived CDR1 and CDR2 are DFQATT and SNEGSKA (reference sequence). The length of the CDR3 is 13 residues. CDR3: CSAIDSLQETQYF. As DNA, the CDR3 is TGCAGTGCCATCGACAGCCTCCAAGAGACCCAGTACTTC.

This clonotype was observed a handful of times. One end of the junction fails to match germline, which may point to a read error. CDR3 coding DNA: TGTTCCATCAGTGCAAATAGGACCAATCTGCCCCAGCATTTT. Its protein is CSISANRTNLPQHF. The chain links TRBV10-3 to TRBJ1-5; D not resolved. The germline V gene has CDR1 ENHRY and CDR2 SYGVKD. This CDR3 region has 14 residues.

This clonotype was counted between two and nine times. V usage is TRBV5-1 and J usage is TRBJ2-5; 9 positions match TRBD2. The CDR3 has 14 residues. J was trimmed by 5 bases and V by 4 bases; bases with no gene match: 6. Looked up from germline, CDR1 is SGHRS and CDR2 is YFSETQ. CDR3 in DNA: TGCGCCAGCAGCCCGGGACTAGCTGGGGAGACCCAGTACTTC. Residues: CASSPGLAGETQYF.

The table lists this clonotype with many counts. The V and J genes are TRBV27 and TRBJ2-5; the match to TRBD1 covers 9 bases. Germline V gives CDR1 MNHEY, CDR2 SMNVEV (reference sequence). V lost 6 bases to trimming and J lost 3 bases; unmatched junction nucleotides: 5. CDR3 length: 14 amino acids. In nucleotides, the CDR3 is TGTGCCAGCAGACCCTGGACAGGGGAAGAGACCCAGTACTTC. It translates to CASRPWTGEETQYF.

This clonotype has at least ten counts. The chain is built from TRBV28 and TRBJ2-5, with D perhaps matching TRBD1 or TRBD2 (7 bases each). The germline V gene has CDR1 MDHEN and CDR2 SYDVKM. This CDR3 has 13 amino acids. V gave up 3 bases and J gave up 4 bases, with 9 bases separating them. CDR3 loop: CASSFRGGETQYF. CDR3 DNA: TGTGCCAGCAGTTTCAGGGGGGGAGAGACCCAGTACTTC.

This clonotype was seen many times. This probably arose from a read error, given a far larger clone one base away. As DNA, the CDR3 is TGTGCCAGTATGACGGGAGCATCGACCGTGGAGCTGTTTTTT. Amino acids: CASMTGASTVELFF. This rearrangement joins TRBV11-3 to TRBJ2-2, with D perhaps matching TRBD2 (6 bases). The CDR3 has 14 amino acids. Looked up from germline, CDR1 is SGHNT and CDR2 is YENEEA.